This T cell receptor (beta chain) was captured in a study of blood T cell repertoires in COVID-19. Background on the study: The cDNA or gDNA used as material had been derived from T cells, B-cell-depleted T cells, or PBMCs.

V lost 0 bases, J lost 2 bases, and 9 bases lay in between. This CDR3 comprises 15 residues. Germline CDR1 and CDR2: SGDLS and YYNGEE. Sequencing was performed with immunoSEQ multiplex PCR; in TCRdb, only in-frame clones are kept and a portion is missing. The table lists some 44,000 clones, roughly 90% of them singletons. Sequencing was done on a sample of peripheral blood. The chain joins TRBV9 to TRBJ2-1, with D possibly TRBD2 on 6 matching bases. This clonotype was sampled from a man in his fifties or sixties with active COVID-19. This chain's CDR3 is CASSVGPGAYNEQFF. DNA for the CDR3: TGTGCCAGCAGCGTAGGGCCGGGGGCCTACAATGAGCAGTTCTTC.